Listed here are 10 T cell receptor beta chains from one sample, sequenced in a study of cytomegalovirus exposure and HLA in healthy donors. This PCR relied on a set of 60 Vbeta primers and 13 Jbeta primers. Here immunoSEQ multiplex PCR was the method, and the copy in TCRdb shows in-frame clones only, minus some. The repertoire holds some 170,000 clones, with 65% to 85% as singletons. What was sequenced was PBMCs. These receptors were obtained from a woman aged 50 to 60 in good health and CMV-seropositive.

This rearrangement joins TRBV27 to TRBJ1-2; TRBD1 might be the D (6 bases). The CDR3 totals 15 residues. The germline V gene has CDR1 MNHEY and CDR2 SMNVEV (reference sequence). V dropped 5 bases and J dropped 3 bases, with 16 bases sitting between them. CDR3 nucleotide sequence: TGTGCCAGCAGTATTACAGGGAACGCAGACTATGGCTACACCTTC. This sequence encodes CASSITGNADYGYTF.

The chain is built from TRBV7-8 and TRBJ2-6; possible D gene TRBD1, 5 bases. With 1 base removed from V and 0 bases from J, the gap between germline ends came to 13 bases. This CDR3 spans 18 amino acids. From germline, CDR1 is SGHVS and CDR2 FQNEAQ. CDR3 protein: CASSLERGRGSGANVLTF. In DNA, the CDR3 is TGTGCCAGCAGCTTAGAAAGGGGAAGAGGCTCTGGGGCCAACGTCCTGACTTTC.

The J gene is TRBJ1-5, the V gene TRBV30; TRBD1 aligns across 9 bases. This CDR3 spans 13 amino acids. The ends lost 1 base at V and 5 bases at J; junction bases unmatched: 0. The germline V gene encodes CDR1 GTSNPN and CDR2 SVGIG (reference sequence). The CDR3: CAWSGTGDQPQHF. The DNA for the CDR3 is TGTGCCTGGAGTGGGACAGGGGATCAGCCCCAGCATTTT.

The V gene is TRBV6-5, the J gene TRBJ2-1; TRBD2 aligns across 7 bases. Germline CDR1 MNHEY, CDR2 SVGAGI. This CDR3 has 16 amino acids. Losses at the gene ends were 0 bases for V and 5 bases for J; bases not matched to a gene: 7. The CDR3 loop reads CASSYSGGEPNNEQFF. CDR3 bases: TGTGCCAGCAGTTACTCGGGAGGGGAGCCCAACAATGAGCAGTTCTTC.

The chain carries TRBV6-5 and TRBJ2-1; weak D call: TRBD2 (5 bases). The CDR3 has 13 amino acids. Germline lookup yields CDR1 MNHEY and CDR2 SVGAGI. V was trimmed by 6 bases and J by 7 bases, leaving 13 bases between them. CDR3 bases: TGTGCCAGCAGCAGCGGCCTAGGAAATGAGCAGTTCTTC. This translates into CASSSGLGNEQFF.

This rearrangement joins TRBV2 to TRBJ1-2, with D perhaps matching TRBD1 (5 bases). V lost 4 bases and J lost 2, with 11 bases in between. Per the germline V gene, CDR1 is SNHLY and CDR2 is FYNNEI. This CDR3 has 14 amino acids. In nucleotides, the CDR3 is TGTGCCAGCAGTGGGGGCCGGGGGAACTATGGCTACACCTTC. It yields the protein CASSGGRGNYGYTF.

This rearrangement joins TRBV2 to TRBJ1-6, with TRBD1 identical over 7 bases. Trimming took 3 bases from V and 7 from J; bases not matched to a gene: 0. The CDR3 is made up of 13 amino acids. The germline V gene has CDR1 SNHLY and CDR2 FYNNEI. CDR3 in amino acids: CASSETGNSPLHF. CDR3 nucleotides: TGTGCCAGCAGTGAGACAGGGAATTCACCCCTCCACTTT.

This chain connects TRBV25-1 to TRBJ2-7, with 9 bases matching TRBD1. The CDR3 contains 15 residues. Germline CDR1 MGHDK, CDR2 SYGVNS. Trimming cost V 5 bases and J 5 bases; bases outside gene matches: 10. In nucleotides, the CDR3 is TGTGCCAGCAGTAGACCCGGGACAGGGATCGACGAGCAGTACTTC. Its protein product is CASSRPGTGIDEQYF.

The chain employs TRBV25-1 and TRBJ1-3; a possible D gene is TRBD1 (5 bases). Between the trimmed V and J ends, which lost 8 bases and 4 bases, there was a span of 9 bases. This CDR3 spans 12 amino acids. Germline-derived CDR1 and CDR2 are MGHDK and SYGVNS. The CDR3 DNA reads TGTGCCAGCCCTGGGGCGGGAAACACCATATATTTT. Its protein product is CASPGAGNTIYF. The full variable domain, with the rest looked up from reference TRBV25-1 and TRBJ1-3, is EADIYQTPRYLVIGTGKKITLECSQTMGHDKMYWYQQDPGMELHLIHYSYGVNSTEKGDLSSESTVSRIRTEHFPLTLESARPSHTSQYLCASPGAGNTIYFGEGSWLTVV.

J is TRBJ2-2 and V is TRBV6-1, with TRBD2 identical over 13 bases. The germline V gene has CDR1 MNHNS and CDR2 SASEGT. With V trimmed by 6 bases and J by 7 bases, 5 bases remained unmatched. CDR3 size: 15 residues. The CDR3 nucleotides are TGTGCCAGCAGACCGACTAGCGGGGGGCACGGGGAGCTGTTTTTT. It codes for CASRPTSGGHGELFF.